The 19 T cell receptor beta chains below were found in one sample sequenced in a study of blood T cell repertoires in COVID-19 (dated by TCRdb to the early 2020s). The library was produced with the immunoSEQ multiplex PCR assay. TCRdb provides this immuneACCESS table in a form limited to in-frame rearrangements. Some clones are lacking; in checked studies, under half of them reflect an unresolved V gene, and why the rest are absent is not known. For this sample the table gives about 200,000 clones, of which 82% were detected only once. Approximately 12% of the sample rests with the top ten. What was sequenced was peripheral blood. These TCRs come from a woman aged 40 to 50 with acute or convalescent COVID-19.

This clone has just a few counts. The J gene is TRBJ2-1, the V gene TRBV6-5; possibly TRBD1 for D (5 bases). The CDR3 consists of 13 residues. Germline CDR1 is MNHEY and CDR2 is SVGAGI. V lost 2 bases, J lost 7 bases, and 9 bases lay in between. The CDR3: CASSYGAANEQFF. The CDR3 nucleotides are TGTGCCAGCAGTTACGGGGCAGCTAATGAGCAGTTCTTC.

The chain recombines TRBV9 with TRBJ2-7; D possibly corresponds to TRBD1 (5 bases). In germline, CDR1 is SGDLS, CDR2 YYNGEE. Between the trimmed V and J ends, which lost 0 bases and 0 bases, there was a span of 16 bases. The CDR3 is 17 amino acids. The CDR3 spells CASSVGALDSVSYEQYF. CDR3 DNA sequence: TGTGCCAGCAGCGTAGGGGCACTTGACAGCGTCTCCTACGAGCAGTACTTC.

This chain uses TRBV6-5 with TRBJ2-2; the D gene is possibly TRBD2 (5 bases). Looked up from germline, CDR1 is MNHEY and CDR2 is SVGAGI. The CDR3 has 14 amino acids. With 6 bases removed from V and 0 bases from J, the gap between germline ends came to 8 bases. Here the CDR3 reads CASRIAPNTGELFF. As DNA, the CDR3 is TGTGCCAGCAGGATAGCGCCGAACACCGGGGAGCTGTTTTTT.

The chain employs TRBV12-5 and TRBJ1-1; 8 positions match TRBD1. Losses at the gene ends were 5 bases for V and 5 bases for J; bases not matched to a gene: 10. Germline CDR1 reads LGHNT; CDR2 reads FRNRAP. The CDR3 totals 15 residues. The CDR3 region is CASGPTGAAYTEAFF. The CDR3 region has the DNA TGTGCTAGTGGTCCGACAGGGGCCGCCTATACTGAAGCTTTCTTT. Variable domain in full (rest from reference TRBV12-5 and TRBJ1-1): DARVTQTPRHKVTEMGQEVTMRCQPILGHNTVFWYRQTMMQGLELLAYFRNRAPLDDSGMPKDRFSAEMPDATLATLKIQPSEPRDSAVYFCASGPTGAAYTEAFFGQGTRLTVV.

The count of this clone is one. The V call is TRBV4-3, the J call TRBJ2-3; D not resolved. The CDR3 runs to 14 residues. The germline V and J ends were trimmed by 4 bases and 0 bases, with 8 bases remaining between them. CDR1 LGHNA and CDR2 YSLEER come from the germline V gene. The CDR3, as DNA: TGCGCCAGCAGCCCATATACTAGCACAGATACGCAGTATTTT. It is translated as CASSPYTSTDTQYF.

The chain has TRBV28 and TRBJ1-5; D remains unclear. Germline CDR1 and CDR2: MDHEN and SYDVKM. Trimming took off 2 bases at V and 5 bases at J, with 10 bases between the two ends. The CDR3 sequence is 14 residues long. The chain's CDR3 is CASSLGQVDQPQHF. The CDR3, as DNA: TGTGCCAGCAGTTTAGGGCAGGTAGATCAGCCCCAGCATTTT.

The chain employs TRBV29-1 and TRBJ1-2; perhaps TRBD1 as D (6 bases). Germline CDR1 is SQVTM and CDR2 is ANQGSEA. Trimming took 6 bases from V and 4 from J, leaving 15 bases between them. The CDR3 is made up of 13 amino acids. In DNA, the CDR3 is TGCAGCGTGGGGGGGGGCTACGGCTATGGCTACACCTTC. Its translation: CSVGGGYGYGYTF.

This chain joins TRBV7-2 and TRBJ1-2, with D possibly being TRBD1 (6 bases). The CDR3 loop spans 14 amino acids. The V and J ends lost 3 bases and 8 bases respectively, with 16 bases between them. Germline CDR1 and CDR2: SGHTA and FQGNSA. The CDR3 sequence: CASSFFRGQVGYTF. The DNA of the CDR3 is TGTGCCAGCAGCTTCTTCAGGGGCCAAGTGGGCTACACCTTC.

This clone was seen just once. The chain uses TRBV7-2 and TRBJ2-7, with D possibly TRBD1 on 5 matching bases. CDR3 length: 14 amino acids. The ends were cut back, 4 bases at V and 0 bases at J, with 10 bases in the middle. Germline-derived CDR1 and CDR2 are SGHTA and FQGNSA. The CDR3 region is CASSSQVSSYEQYF. CDR3 nucleotides: TGTGCCAGCAGCTCACAGGTGAGCTCCTACGAGCAGTACTTC.

The V and J genes are TRBV10-3 and TRBJ1-4, with D maybe TRBD1 (6 bases). Per the germline V gene, CDR1 is ENHRY and CDR2 is SYGVKD. With 4 bases removed from V and 7 bases from J, the gap between germline ends came to 13 bases. The CDR3 is 14 amino acids. CDR3 in amino acids: CAISGGGPGEKLFF. The DNA for the CDR3 is TGTGCCATCAGTGGGGGGGGGCCGGGTGAAAAACTGTTTTTT.

The chain employs TRBV7-8 and TRBJ1-5, with unresolved D. V was shortened by 0 bases and J by 2 bases, with 20 bases between the two germline ends. CDR1 and CDR2 from the germline V gene are SGHVS and FQNEAQ. CDR3 length: 19 amino acids. CDR3 bases: TGTGCCAGCAGCTTAGCGGAGGGTGAGGCAGCCGGCGGCAATCAGCCCCAGCATTTT. The encoded protein is CASSLAEGEAAGGNQPQHF.

This clone appeared once. The chain joins TRBV3-1 (or the pseudogene TRBV3-2) to TRBJ2-1, with 9 bases aligning to TRBD2. Germline V gene data show CDR1 as LGHDT and CDR2 as YNNKEL (reference sequence). The CDR3 extends over 17 amino acids. The trim removed 0 bases at V and 4 bases at J, leaving 7 bases unmatched. The CDR3 here is CASSQELAGVIYNEQFF. CDR3 coding DNA: TGTGCCAGCAGCCAAGAATTAGCGGGGGTGATATACAATGAGCAGTTCTTC.

CDR3 sequence (DNA): TGTGCCATCAGTGAGCTAGGGGACTACAATGAGCAGTTCTTC. This sequence encodes CAISELGDYNEQFF. The chain recombines TRBV10-3 with TRBJ2-1; D is possibly TRBD1 (5 bases). Germline CDR1 reads ENHRY; CDR2 reads SYGVKD. This CDR3 spans 14 amino acids. Between the trimmed V and J ends, which lost 2 bases and 3 bases, there was a span of 8 bases.

V gene TRBV4-1 combines with J gene TRBJ2-7; 11 bases are a match to TRBD1. J was trimmed by 7 bases and V by 11 bases; bases with no gene match: 4. Germline V CDR1 and CDR2: MGHRA, YSYEKL. This CDR3 has 11 amino acids. The CDR3 protein is CAFGTGGEQYF. CDR3 coding DNA: TGCGCCTTTGGGACAGGGGGGGAGCAGTACTTC.

The CDR3 bases are TGCGCCAGCGCAATAGCGGGGGACGGGAATACGCAGTATTTT. It encodes CASAIAGDGNTQYF. The chain carries TRBV10-2 and TRBJ2-3, with 9 bases identical to TRBD2. V gave up 8 bases and J gave up 7 bases; unmatched junction bases: 10. The CDR3 runs 14 residues. CDR1 WSHSY and CDR2 SAAADI come from the germline V gene.

Only a few counts were recorded for this clone. V gene TRBV30 combines with J gene TRBJ1-5, with 11 bases matching TRBD1. This CDR3 has 14 residues. Germline CDR1 is GTSNPN and CDR2 is SVGIG (reference sequence). Trimming removed 5 bases from V and 5 bases from J; junction bases left unmatched: 5. CDR3 sequence reads: CAWRGTGGYQPQHF. The CDR3 DNA is TGTGCCTGGCGCGGGACAGGGGGTTATCAGCCCCAGCATTTT.

This chain uses TRBV19 with TRBJ1-5; D gene uncertain. This CDR3 spans 15 amino acids. V gave up 3 bases and J gave up 4 bases, with 13 bases separating them. Germline V gives CDR1 LNHDA, CDR2 SQIVND (reference sequence). In DNA, the CDR3 is TGTGCCAGTAGTATTATAACAGATGGTAATCAGCCCCAGCATTTT. As protein: CASSIITDGNQPQHF.

The table lists this clone with a count of one. The V and J genes are TRBV11-2 and TRBJ1-4; a weak D match, TRBD1 (5 bases). The V gene's germline CDR1 is SGHAT and CDR2 FQNNGV. V was shortened by 1 base and J by 2 bases, with 11 bases between the two germline ends. This CDR3 has 16 residues. The CDR3 protein is CASSLVGGITNEKLFF. CDR3 DNA sequence: TGTGCCAGCAGCTTAGTGGGGGGGATCACTAATGAAAAACTGTTTTTT.

This clone was seen a few times. V and J are TRBV19 and TRBJ1-1, with 7 positions matching TRBD1. CDR3 length equals 13 residues. The germline V gene has CDR1 LNHDA and CDR2 SQIVND (reference sequence). V lost 5 bases, J lost 5 bases, and 5 bases stayed unmatched. The CDR3 DNA sequence: TGTGCCAGTAGTCTGACAGGGCGGACTGAAGCTTTCTTT. Translation gives CASSLTGRTEAFF.